What follows are 9 T cell receptor beta chains derived from one specimen sequenced in a study of blood T cell repertoires in COVID-19 (TCRdb year 2020). Libraries were constructed by the immunoSEQ multiplex PCR assay. TCRdb obtained this table from immuneACCESS and retained in-frame rearrangements with V and J assigned. These tables miss some clones; where compared with another copy, unresolved V genes account for less than half of the shortfall, and the remainder is unexplained. The sample includes 200,000 to 250,000 clones, with around nine tenths observed a single time. The ten largest clonotypes hold 5.5% to 7.5% of the sample. The source material was peripheral blood. The receptor source for this set is a man in his sixties who had recovered from COVID-19.

The chain has TRBV9 and TRBJ1-2; 7 nucleotides line up with TRBD1. CDR3 length: 15 residues. From germline, CDR1 is SGDLS and CDR2 YYNGEE. V dropped 0 bases and J dropped 0; count of bases not matched to a gene: 2. CDR3 sequence (DNA): TGTGCCAGCAGCGTAGAGGACAGGCCTAACTATGGCTACACCTTC. Amino acid sequence: CASSVEDRPNYGYTF.

The DNA of the CDR3 is TGTGCCTGGAGTGGCCACGGGACAGCTCTCGTGGGAGATCAGCCCCAGCATTTT. Translated: CAWSGHGTALVGDQPQHF. J is TRBJ1-5 and V is TRBV30, with 7 bases identical to TRBD1. Unmatched junction bases numbered 17, after V lost 1 base and J lost 5 bases. The germline CDR1 and CDR2 sequences are GTSNPN and SVGIG (reference sequence). The CDR3 runs to 18 residues.

V gene TRBV6-2 or TRBV6-3 combines with J gene TRBJ1-5; 8 positions agree with TRBD1. Germline V CDR1 and CDR2: MNHEY, SVGEGT. The CDR3 has 16 amino acids. V shed 6 bases, J shed 0 bases, and the junction held 7 bases outside the gene matches. CDR3 nucleotides: TGTGCCAGCAGCCGGGGACAGGAGGGTAGCAATCAGCCCCAGCATTTT. It encodes CASSRGQEGSNQPQHF.

In its sample, this clone was seen a few times. The rearrangement links TRBV19 to TRBJ1-6, with 8 bases aligning to TRBD1. This CDR3 comprises 12 residues. The germline V gene has CDR1 LNHDA and CDR2 SQIVND (reference sequence). CDR3: CVLSQGGSPLHF. The CDR3 DNA follows: TGTGTCCTTTCACAGGGGGGTTCACCCCTCCACTTT. Variable domain in full (rest from reference TRBV19 and TRBJ1-6): DGGITQSPKYLFRKEGQNVTLSCEQNLNHDAMYWYRQDPGQGLRLIYYSQIVNDFQKGDIAEGYSVSREKKESFPLTVTSAQKNPTAFYLCVLSQGGSPLHFGNGTRLTVT.

The V and J genes are TRBV29-1 and TRBJ1-4, with TRBD1 as a possible D gene (6 bases). CDR1 is SQVTM, CDR2 ANQGSEA, per germline. The CDR3 has 11 residues. V lost 6 bases to trimming and J lost 14 bases, with 16 bases between them. The CDR3 loop reads CSVTVGQSLFF. In DNA form, the CDR3 reads TGCAGCGTGACCGTCGGACAGTCTCTGTTTTTT. Filled out from reference TRBV29-1 and TRBJ1-4, the complete variable domain reads SAVISQKPSRDICQRGTSLTIQCQVDSQVTMMFWYRQQPGQSLTLIATANQGSEATYESGFVIDKFPISRPNLTFSTLTVSNMSPEDSSIYLCSVTVGQSLFFGSGTQLSVL.

The chain has TRBV7-8 and TRBJ2-2, with D possibly TRBD1 on 6 matching bases. This CDR3 comprises 13 residues. The germline V gene encodes CDR1 SGHVS and CDR2 FQNEAQ. Trimming cost V 5 bases and J 4 bases, with 8 bases left between them. CDR3 nucleotides: TGTGCCAGCAGCGGGGGCAGCACCGGGGAGCTGTTTTTT. Protein: CASSGGSTGELFF.

This chain connects TRBV30 to TRBJ2-7; the match to TRBD1 covers 7 bases. V gave up 1 base and J gave up 3 bases; unmatched junction bases: 3. Germline CDR1 is GTSNPN and CDR2 is SVGIG (reference sequence). There are 13 residues in the CDR3. The CDR3 region has the DNA TGTGCCTGGAGTGCGACAGGGTTCTACGAGCAGTACTTC. Amino acid sequence: CAWSATGFYEQYF.

The V gene is TRBV24-1, the J gene TRBJ1-2, with D perhaps TRBD1 (6 bases). CDR1 is KGHDR, CDR2 SFDVKD, per germline. Trimming left V 3 bases short and J 14 bases short, with 15 bases between. This CDR3 has 12 amino acids. CDR3 protein: CATSDLQGRVTF. The CDR3 nucleotides are TGTGCCACCAGTGATCTCCAGGGGCGCGTGACCTTC.

The chain joins TRBV5-1 to TRBJ2-1, with 11 bases identical to TRBD2. V was clipped by 1 base and J by 0 bases; unmatched bases: 9. CDR1 and CDR2 (germline): SGHRS, YFSETQ. This CDR3 spans 19 amino acids. The CDR3 bases are TGCGCCAGCAGCTTGACCCGCCTAGCGGGGGGCCGCTCCTACAATGAGCAGTTCTTC. Amino acids: CASSLTRLAGGRSYNEQFF.